This T cell receptor beta chain was retrieved from a study of cytomegalovirus exposure and HLA in healthy donors listed by TCRdb under 2017. Background on the whole study: In an earlier analysis of approximately 500 of the donors, around 290 Gb of sequence data and 90 million to 120 million unique TCR beta sequences from 180 million or so T cells were reported. An early release that covered several hundred HLA-typed donors contained approximately 300 gigabases of sequencing data and 70 million to 100 million unique TCR sequences. Of the approximately 400 genotyped donors, about 80% fell in the genetic ancestry cluster associated with self-reported Caucasian donors. The aim of the study was to test whether cataloging public T cell receptors could identify signatures of past pathogen exposure. The study profiled the T cell repertoires of 666 subjects by immunosequencing and related them to cytomegalovirus serostatus. Besides the first cohort of 666 subjects, a separate validation cohort made up of over 100 different subjects was used. High-throughput TCR immunosequencing, statistical association of individual TCRs with disease status, and machine learning were combined to predict cytomegalovirus infection status. In a later analysis, previously published TCR beta repertoires from roughly 710 donors were re-analyzed and high-resolution HLA genotyping was added so that TCR occurrence patterns could be studied. The later analysis used no new phenotypic data to find candidate immune exposures, relying instead on TCR beta sequences and their occurrence across donors. An earlier analysis of 500 to 750 of the donors applied high-throughput TCR beta sequencing to assess whether each TCR beta V gene segment acted as functional or pseudogenic. Donor age, sex, ethnicity and CMV serostatus were collected together with the repertoire data. In a later genetic analysis, genome-wide SNP genotypes for about 65% of the 666 donors were used, and that subset was treated as a discovery cohort. Every discovery cohort repertoire had been produced on one sequencing platform. Class I and class II HLA loci were covered by the typing at four-digit resolution. The number of donors typed differed by locus, with roughly 629-640 for A, B, C, DRB1 and DQB1, around 500 for DQA1, 600 to 610 for DPA1, and over 400 for DPB1. Roughly 5 DR-DQ haplotypes were handled as single units for association and clustering because linkage in the cohort was strong. Among some 400 genotyped donors of the cohort, an average of about 240,000 unique TCR beta nucleotide sequences was sequenced per donor, of which about 18% were non-productive. The research as a whole found: Correlated functional status among segregating V segments might be attributable to linkage disequilibrium, but an unknown experimental factor could not be ruled out. It was suggested by the authors that the approach could potentially be generalized to other disease states and immunological phenotypes. An earlier analysis of approximately 570 of the donors showed that most TCR beta V segments appeared in productive rearrangements either about 87% or about 30% of the time, which broadly matched IMGT annotations. Some IMGT-functional V segments, including TRBV6-2 and TRBV6-3, could not be distinguished by the 87-base-pair reads and were therefore excluded. When HLA alleles, especially DR and DQ, strongly co-occurred, TCR associations were difficult to assign to individual alleles. According to a later analysis, TCR association rates differed among HLA loci, with DRB1 alleles showing the most associated TCRs and HLA-C alleles showing the fewest. A further reported finding was that TCR beta sequences accurately predicted the HLA-A and HLA-B alleles for most subjects in the first cohort. The only immune exposure information available for the cohort was CMV serostatus. A few of the identified cytomegalovirus-associated TCR beta chains were confirmed in vitro to be specific for cytomegalovirus antigens. In a later analysis, HLA-associated TCR beta chains were found to be more clonally expanded and to have lower generation probabilities than equally common non-associated chains. Sequencing depth was assumed to be roughly uniform across donors in the presence/absence analyses, though that assumption may not hold. A later genetic analysis reported fewer N-insertions in productive TCRs among donors in an Asian-associated ancestry cluster than the roughly 720-donor mean. A later analysis found that most CMV-associated TCR beta chains appeared HLA-restricted, with HLA associations seemingly driven largely by CMV exposure. A later analysis associated some 17,000 TCR beta sequences with specific HLA alleles at a false discovery rate of 0.05. Across donors, most TCR sequences were observed very rarely, whereas some public TCRs were present in many individuals. A cluster of highly shared sequence variants was judged likely to be a technical artifact of the sequencing pipeline. Several of the top co-occurrence clusters appeared to be linked to parvovirus B19, influenza, CMV and Epstein-Barr virus, according to a later analysis. V-gene and J-gene trimming of TCR beta chains was associated with a missense DCLRE1C variant in a later genetic analysis, and the association was replicated in an independent cohort. In this cohort, only TCR beta chains were sequenced, and detectable features were limited by the absence of alpha or paired-chain data. Because HLA typing was unavailable for some donors at each locus, only the typed subset was used in association tests. The study gave a list of about 170 TCR beta chains associated with cytomegalovirus. Cytomegalovirus status was reported to be diagnosed by the classifier with high specificity and sensitivity in both the original and validation cohorts. Seventeen rarely observed V segments, including chromosome 9 orphons, were excluded from the earlier analysis of almost 600 of the donors because counts were too low.

The cohort was made up of approximately 670 healthy bone marrow donors. At the time of sampling, every cohort member was nominally healthy, though immune exposures that went unrecorded were likely present. The donor tested CMV seronegative and was one of the 352 seronegative cohort members. A peripheral blood sample was collected from each donor, and TCR beta sequencing was performed on peripheral blood mononuclear cells. Genomic DNA extraction from the blood cell samples was performed with the Qiagen DNeasy Blood Extraction Kit. With regard to this clone: The antigen this receptor binds is unknown. Per-base qualities were not stored, and no clone one base away is much larger.

The library came from the immunoSEQ multiplex PCR assay. For the multiplex PCR, a mixture combining 60 forward primers for TCR Vbeta segments and 13 reverse primers for TCR Jbeta segments was used. The CDR3 region of rearranged TCR beta genes was amplified from genomic DNA by a multiplex PCR assay. Amplified TCR beta libraries were sequenced as 87-base-pair reads on the Illumina HiSeq System. In the paper's pipeline: Across the 640 or so repertoires, a later analysis counted some 81 million unique TCR beta chains, around 11 million of which were shared by at least two donors. A nearest-neighbor algorithm error-corrected the raw reads and collapsed the reads into unique sequences, merging closely related sequences to remove PCR and sequencing errors. To assign V, D and J gene segments, CDR3 sequences were aligned to IMGT reference sequences. For a sequence to be retained, a match of at least six nucleotides was required to both a V gene segment and a J gene segment. Rearrangements were classified as productive when the CDR3 lacked stop codons and remained in frame with V and J, and all other rearrangements were classified as non-productive. CDR3 was defined by IMGT convention, running from the second conserved V-encoded cysteine to the conserved J-encoded phenylalanine. In an earlier analysis of around 570 of the donors, sequences lacking an unambiguous match to a single V gene segment were excluded. In an earlier analysis of about 590 of the donors, a V segment was called functional when productive rearrangements were above 56.7%, and segregating when the standard deviation between donors exceeded 5%. A statistical classification framework was built for diagnosing cytomegalovirus status from the catalog of TCR beta chain sequences. A later analysis assigned V and J genes by comparing TCR nucleotide sequences with IMGT/GENE-DB human TR gene sequences. In a later analysis, CDR3 sequences and most-parsimonious VDJ recombination scenarios were assigned using the TCRdist pipeline. In a later analysis, each TCR beta chain was defined by its CDR3 amino acid sequence together with its V-gene family, and reads lacking a unique V-gene family were excluded. To address suspected cross-contamination and a sequencing artifact, a later analysis removed 592 highly shared, low-generation-probability nucleotide sequences. In a later analysis, a clonal expansion index for each public chain was calculated from normalized within-repertoire ranks of inferred template counts. A later analysis computed generation probabilities with a VDJ recombination model fitted to out-of-frame rearrangements, and checked the results against IGoR. A later analysis scored TCR-TCR, TCR-HLA and TCR-CMV co-occurrence with hypergeometric tests, applying a repertoire-size bias correction to TCR pairs. To estimate false discovery rates, a later analysis permuted the HLA or CMV assignments 20 times. A later analysis grouped co-occurring TCRs with DBSCAN, adding TCRdist sequence similarity when clustering within HLA-allele-positive subsets. Repertoires with fewer than 30,000 or more than 120,000 public chains, plus five repertoires with anomalous nucleotide sharing, were excluded from co-occurrence clustering. In TCRdb, the immuneACCESS table is reduced to in-frame sequences with V and J assigned. These tables do not hold every clone; where another copy was compared, an unresolved V gene accounts for under half, and the others remain unexplained. The D gene and trimming were derived from the DNA, and the V and J assignments and clone size from that table. The sample table contains 100,000 or so clones; only one count was recorded for approximately 80% of them. The ten largest make up around 1.2% of the sample.

Cut back by 4 bases and 4 bases, the V and J ends lie 16 bases apart. Taken from cysteine to phenylalanine, the CDR3 has 15 residues. Kept here is only the CDR3 DNA, which spans 45 bases and is read in frame from base 1. For CDR1 and CDR2, the germline V gene lists LGHNA and YSLEER. This sequence originates from a young woman in good health and CMV-seronegative. The chain was built from TRBV4-3 and TRBJ2-5; no D gene is confidently identified. The sequencing input was PBMCs. The CDR3 has the sequence CASSPWMAERETQYF. The DNA reads as follows: TGCGCCAGCAGCCCCTGGATGGCGGAACGAGAGACCCAGTACTTC.